The clone carrying this T cell receptor beta chain was observed once. The V gene's germline CDR1 is SGHTA and CDR2 FQGTGA. Trimming removed 5 bases from V and 2 bases from J; junction bases left unmatched: 7. The CDR3 totals 15 residues. The source of the sample is a study of CD8 T cells in Susac syndrome. TEMRA cells underwent FACS enrichment and CD8+ and CD4+ T cells underwent negative isolation. Random hexamers were used to reverse transcribe an amount of roughly 0.5 to 1 ug RNA. The CDR3 of TCR beta was amplified by immunoSEQ multiplex PCR across 54 Vbeta and 13 Jbeta. MiXCR was run by TCRdb on the immunoSEQ multiplex PCR reads, yielding one entry per CDR3 protein. Here the sample spans 90,000 to 150,000 distinct CDR3 sequences, 85% to 95% being singletons.

The sequence was obtained from a human donor in good health. The chain joins TRBV7-3 to TRBJ2-7, with TRBD1 identical over 9 bases. What was sequenced was CD4+ T cells from PBMCs. The CDR3 reads CASSDGQGPTYEQYF. The CDR3 DNA is TGTGCCAGCAGCGACGGACAGGGGCCCACCTACGAGCAGTACTTC.